Shown below are 13 T cell receptor beta chains from a single sample sequenced in a study of metastatic and nonmetastatic thyroid tumors (dated by TCRdb to about 2020). The library relied on PCR. Sequencing instrument: Illumina HiSeq 4000. TCRdb reworked the public reads: Q25 trimming with fastp, MiXCR clone assembly, productive beta chains retained. The sample table lists roughly 15,000 clones, 22% of them with a count of one. Roughly a fifth of the sample is taken by the ten largest. Before undergoing thyroid surgery, none of the patients had been given any kind of treatment. What was sequenced was adjacent normal tissue. Source of these receptors: a female donor with papillary thyroid cancer or a benign thyroid nodule (not recorded which). Some clones in this sample may be carry-over from other donors' samples.

Comments on this clone: Lacking the conserved final phenylalanine or tryptophan, this CDR3 likely reflects a read error. DNA for the CDR3: TGCGCCAGCAGCCCCCAGGGGGCTCCTTCACCCCTCCACCTT. Protein product: CASSPQGAPSPLHL. V and J are TRBV5-1 and TRBJ1-6; 8 bases map to TRBD1. Germline V CDR1 and CDR2: SGHRS, YFSETQ. Trimming removed 4 bases from V and 9 bases from J; junction bases left unmatched: 6. The CDR3 covers 14 residues.

The chain is built from TRBV7-9 and TRBJ1-1; no definite D call. Germline values: CDR1 SEHNR, CDR2 FQNEAQ (reference sequence). CDR3 size: 12 residues. The V gene lost 5 bases and the J gene lost 11 bases, with 15 bases spanning the gap. The CDR3 region has the DNA TGTGCCAGCAGCCTGGACCTTCCACAGGCTTTCTTT. Protein product: CASSLDLPQAFF.

This clone was seen only a few times. The rearrangement links TRBV27 to TRBJ1-2; 11 positions match TRBD1. J was trimmed by 2 bases and V by 6 bases; bases with no gene match: 8. Germline assignment: CDR1 MNHEY and CDR2 SMNVEV (reference sequence). CDR3 length: 16 residues. The CDR3: CASSNRDRGNNYGYTF. The CDR3 DNA sequence: TGTGCCAGCAGCAACCGGGACAGGGGGAACAACTATGGCTACACCTTC.

In this sample, this clone turned up a few times. V gene TRBV2 combines with J gene TRBJ1-4; D not certain. V dropped 8 bases and J dropped 7 bases, with 8 bases sitting between them. This CDR3 is built from 11 residues. In germline, CDR1 is SNHLY, CDR2 FYNNEI. The CDR3 nucleotides read TGTGCCAGCGGTTGGAGTGAAAAACTGTTTTTT. Translated: CASGWSEKLFF.

In its sample, this clone was seen a few times. The rearrangement uses TRBV13 and TRBJ2-3; the D gene is possibly TRBD2 (5 bases). CDR3 size: 12 residues. CDR1 and CDR2 from the germline V gene are PRHDT and FYEKMQ (reference sequence). Trimming cost V 4 bases and J 10 bases, with 12 bases left between them. CDR3 residues: CASSYRLGAQYF. The CDR3 DNA reads TGTGCCAGCAGCTACCGACTCGGGGCGCAGTATTTT.

The chain links TRBV7-2 to TRBJ2-5, with no clear D. CDR1 SGHTA and CDR2 FQGNSA come from the germline V gene. The CDR3 is made up of 14 amino acids. V dropped 0 bases and J dropped 2 bases, with 7 bases sitting between them. This chain's CDR3 is CASSLAGPQETQYF. The CDR3 DNA is TGTGCCAGCAGCTTAGCGGGTCCTCAAGAGACCCAGTACTTC. Using reference TRBV7-2 and TRBJ2-5 for the parts outside the CDR3, the full variable domain is GAGVSQSPSNKVTEKGKDVELRCDPISGHTALYWYRQSLGQGLEFLIYFQGNSAPDKSGLPSDRFSAERTGGSVSTLTIQRTQQEDSAVYLCASSLAGPQETQYFGPGTRLLVL.

This clone came up a few times. This chain uses TRBV28 with TRBJ2-3; 8 nucleotides align to TRBD2. CDR1 MDHEN and CDR2 SYDVKM come from the germline V gene. J lost 2 bases, V lost 6 bases, and 10 bases had no gene match. The CDR3 runs 16 residues. The chain's CDR3 is CASRLTLAGNTDTQYF. The DNA for the CDR3 is TGTGCCAGCAGGCTCACTTTAGCGGGAAACACAGATACGCAGTATTTT.

This clone was seen a few times. Other DNA sequences within the sample encode an identical CDR3. The chain joins TRBV5-1 to TRBJ2-2; D might be TRBD1 or TRBD2, each matching 5 bases. CDR3 length equals 17 residues. The germline V gene has CDR1 SGHRS and CDR2 YFSETQ. The V end was cut by 0 bases, the J end by 0 bases, with 12 bases between. The CDR3 here is CASSLGPGRTNTGELFF. The CDR3 DNA is TGCGCCAGCAGCTTGGGGCCGGGACGGACGAACACCGGGGAGCTGTTTTTT.

In this sample, this clone turned up a few times. V gene TRBV5-8 combines with J gene TRBJ2-1; D is undetermined. This CDR3 spans 12 amino acids. Trimming cost V 7 bases and J 0 bases, with 5 bases left between them. The germline V gene encodes CDR1 SGHTS and CDR2 YDEGEE. In DNA form, the CDR3 reads TGTGCCAGCGGAAACTCCTACAATGAGCAGTTCTTC. Translating gives CASGNSYNEQFF.

The chain has TRBV19 and TRBJ2-7; 13 bases align to TRBD2. Unmatched junction bases numbered 4, after V lost 8 bases and J lost 6 bases. Germline V CDR1 and CDR2: LNHDA, SQIVND (reference sequence). The CDR3 covers 13 residues. The CDR3 coding sequence is TGTGCCAGTGCCGGACTAGCGGGAGCCGAGCAGTACTTC. This encodes CASAGLAGAEQYF. Drawing the rest from reference TRBV19 and TRBJ2-7, the complete variable domain is DGGITQSPKYLFRKEGQNVTLSCEQNLNHDAMYWYRQDPGQGLRLIYYSQIVNDFQKGDIAEGYSVSREKKESFPLTVTSAQKNPTAFYLCASAGLAGAEQYFGPGTRLTVT.

Details on this clone: Other nucleotide sequences in the sample specify the same CDR3. The chain combines TRBV4-3 with TRBJ2-5; D unresolved. With 0 bases removed from V and 5 bases from J, the gap between germline ends came to 13 bases. The CDR3 sequence is 15 residues long. Germline V gene lookup returns CDR1 LGHNA and CDR2 YSLEER. For the CDR3, the DNA is TGCGCCAGCAGCCAAGATCTAGATAGAAGTGAGACCCAGTACTTC. This gives the protein CASSQDLDRSETQYF.

This clone is labeled as large. The CDR3 DNA reads as TGTGCCAGCAGTTCTGGGGGTGACACGCAGTATTTT. Translating it yields CASSSGGDTQYF. The rearrangement joins TRBV12-3 or TRBV12-4 to TRBJ2-3, with D perhaps given as TRBD1 or TRBD2 (5 bases each). V was trimmed by 4 bases and J by 9 bases, leaving 11 bases between them. The CDR3 sequence is 12 residues long.

This chain connects TRBV19 to TRBJ2-7; 7 bases agree with TRBD2. Germline CDR1 reads LNHDA; CDR2 reads SQIVND (reference sequence). The CDR3 is made up of 13 amino acids. V lost 4 bases to trimming and J lost 0 bases; unmatched junction nucleotides: 0. The CDR3 loop is CASSSGSSYEQYF. CDR3 DNA sequence: TGTGCCAGTAGTAGCGGGAGCTCCTACGAGCAGTACTTC.